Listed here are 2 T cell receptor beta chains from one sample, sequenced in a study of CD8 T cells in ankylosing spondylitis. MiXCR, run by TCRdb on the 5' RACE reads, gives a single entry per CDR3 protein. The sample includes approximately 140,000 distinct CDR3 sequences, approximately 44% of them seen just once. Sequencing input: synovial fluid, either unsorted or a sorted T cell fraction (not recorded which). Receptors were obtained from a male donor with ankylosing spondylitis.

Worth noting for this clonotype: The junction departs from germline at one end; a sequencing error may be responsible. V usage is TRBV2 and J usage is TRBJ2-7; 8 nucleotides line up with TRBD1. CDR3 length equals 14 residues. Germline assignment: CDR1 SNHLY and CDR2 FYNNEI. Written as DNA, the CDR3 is TGTGCCAGCAGGGAAGGGCAGGGGGCATCCGAGCAGTACTTC. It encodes CASREGQGASEQYF. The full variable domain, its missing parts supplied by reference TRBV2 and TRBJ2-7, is EPEVTQTPSHQVTQMGQEVILRCVPISNHLYFYWYRQILGQKVEFLVSFYNNEISEKSEIFDDQFSVERPDGSNFTLKIRSTKLEDSAMYFCASREGQGASEQYFGPGTRLTVT.

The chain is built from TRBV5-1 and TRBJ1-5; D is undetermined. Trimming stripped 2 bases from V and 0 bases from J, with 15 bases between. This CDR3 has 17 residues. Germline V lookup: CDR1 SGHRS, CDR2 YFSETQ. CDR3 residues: CASSFFGGPYSNQPQHF. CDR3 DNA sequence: TGCGCCAGCAGCTTCTTTGGTGGGCCGTATAGCAATCAGCCCCAGCATTTT.